This T cell receptor beta chain appears in the sequencing data of a study of T cell repertoires in cytomegalovirus infection. Turning to the study itself: Peptides in the study included HLA-C-restricted and HLA-B-restricted CMV epitopes. Public TCR beta signatures were indicative of both CMV infection and a matching HLA type. Overall study results and limits: Dominating the ex vivo response were HLA-C-restricted CMV-specific TCR beta clonotypes. Individuals carrying CMV plus the relevant HLA were identified by cumulative frequency of public TCR beta families.

The ends were cut back, 5 bases at V and 6 bases at J, with 16 bases in the middle. Looked up from germline, CDR1 is SEHNR and CDR2 is FQNEAQ (reference sequence). The CDR3 is 15 amino acids. Each CDR3 protein gets one entry after TCRdb re-called the reads with MiXCR. The repertoire holds about 830,000 distinct CDR3 sequences, approximately 32% seen once, with under 15% in the top ten. As concerns this clonotype: What it binds is unknown.

Sequenced here: cultured CD8+ T cells from PBMCs, sampled from culture after CMV antigen stimulation. The chain has TRBV7-9 and TRBJ1-4; unclear D gene. The clonotype was recovered from a human donor in good health (CMV status not recorded). Some clones in this sample may be carry-over from other donors' samples. The CDR3 protein is CASSPNEERYEKLFF. CDR3 nucleotide sequence: TGTGCCAGCAGCCCGAACGAAGAGCGTTATGAAAAACTGTTTTTT.